In this sample, the clone carrying this TCR beta chain turned up many times. Germline-derived CDR1 and CDR2 are SGHRS and YFSETQ. The CDR3 loop spans 14 amino acids. Between the trimmed V and J ends, which lost 0 bases and 4 bases, there was a span of 8 bases. With a J-beta primer mix and a sample-barcoded 5' primer, a second PCR ran roughly 6 to 12 cycles. MiXCR was run by TCRdb on the 5' RACE reads, yielding one entry per CDR3 protein. The repertoire holds approximately 1,700,000 distinct CDR3 sequences, with about 39% as singletons. This entry is derived from a study of blood T cells in healthy people across ages.

Sequenced material: blood. This TCR was sampled from a human donor in good health. V gene TRBV5-1 combines with J gene TRBJ2-1; D perhaps matches TRBD2 (5 bases). Written as DNA, the CDR3 is TGCGCCAGCAGCTTGGGAGCGGTTTACAATGAGCAGTTCTTC. Encoded protein: CASSLGAVYNEQFF.